Here is one TCR beta chain with its context. Libraries were prepared by immunoSEQ multiplex PCR; TCRdb keeps only in-frame clonotypes and omits some of them. The sample consists of approximately 130,000 clones, 93% of them appearing once. CDR1 is MNHNS and CDR2 is SASEGT in the germline V gene. The V gene lost 2 bases and the J gene lost 3 bases, with 17 bases spanning the gap. This CDR3 is built from 16 residues. This record belongs to a study of T cell responses to AZD1222 COVID-19 vaccine. This chain connects TRBV6-1 to TRBJ2-7; D possibly uses TRBD1 or TRBD2 (6 bases each). This receptor was taken from an adult in good health. Sequenced here: peripheral blood, sampled on day 0 of AZD1222 vaccination. The CDR3 DNA reads as TGTGCCAGCAGTGAAATCGGGGGCCCCTCCTTCTACGAGCAGTACTTC. Translated, it gives CASSEIGGPSFYEQYF.